The present T cell receptor beta chain was sequenced within a study of CD8 T cells in Susac syndrome. This CDR3 is 23 amino acids long. Germline trimming cut 6 bases from V and 5 bases from J; bases unmatched to any gene: 31. Random hexamers primed reverse transcription of about 0.5 to 1 ug RNA. A multiplex approach, immunoSEQ multiplex PCR, amplified TCR beta CDR3 across 54 Vbeta and 13 Jbeta. MiXCR was run by TCRdb on the immunoSEQ multiplex PCR reads, yielding one entry per CDR3 protein. The repertoire holds 400,000 or so distinct CDR3 sequences, with approximately 89% as singletons. Each multiple sclerosis control was a treatment-naive patient with relapsing-remitting disease that was either stable or active. This clonotype was observed a single time.

The sequenced sample consisted of CD8+ T cells from PBMCs. The sequence derives from a human donor with multiple sclerosis. The chain uses TRBV12-3 or TRBV12-4 and TRBJ2-5; 12 bases match TRBD2. CDR3 protein: CASSSLPGPISPDGLAGMETQYF. For the CDR3, the DNA is TGTGCCAGCAGCTCTCTTCCTGGGCCCATATCCCCAGACGGACTAGCGGGGATGGAGACCCAGTACTTC.